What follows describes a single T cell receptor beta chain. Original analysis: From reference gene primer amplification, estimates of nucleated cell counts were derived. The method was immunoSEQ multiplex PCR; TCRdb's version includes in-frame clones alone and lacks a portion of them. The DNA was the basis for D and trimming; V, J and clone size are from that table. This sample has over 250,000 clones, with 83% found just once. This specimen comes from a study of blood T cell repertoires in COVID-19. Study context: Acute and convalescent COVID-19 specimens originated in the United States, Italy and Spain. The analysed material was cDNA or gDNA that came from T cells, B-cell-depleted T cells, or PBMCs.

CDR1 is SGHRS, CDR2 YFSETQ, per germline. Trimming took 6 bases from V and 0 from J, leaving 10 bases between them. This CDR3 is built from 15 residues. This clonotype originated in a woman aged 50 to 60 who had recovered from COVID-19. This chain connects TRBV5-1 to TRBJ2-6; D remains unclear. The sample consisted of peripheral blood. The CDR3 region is CASKLQDSGANVLTF. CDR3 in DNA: TGCGCCAGCAAACTCCAGGACTCTGGGGCCAACGTCCTGACTTTC.